A single sample is the source of the 24 T cell receptor beta chains below, sequenced in a study of long-term antiretroviral therapy in people with HIV. Researchers ran immunoSEQ v3.0 at survey level. Sequenced by immunoSEQ multiplex PCR; TCRdb stores in-frame clones only, minus some. The table records roughly 20,000 clones, about 88% of them present only once. The sample here was unsorted PBMCs, taken 2.3 years after starting antiretroviral therapy. The receptors originated from a man aged 60 to 69 with HIV.

The V and J genes are TRBV28 and TRBJ1-1; 7 bases match TRBD1. The CDR3 loop spans 12 amino acids. Germline trimming cut 6 bases from V and 5 bases from J; bases unmatched to any gene: 3. Germline CDR1 is MDHEN and CDR2 is SYDVKM. Here the CDR3 reads CASRRGPTEAFF. DNA of the CDR3: TGTGCCAGCAGAAGGGGGCCAACTGAAGCTTTCTTT.

V gene TRBV6-5 combines with J gene TRBJ2-5; 10 bases are shared with TRBD2. The CDR3 is 15 amino acids. After removal of 5 bases from V and 6 bases from J, the junction contained 9 bases not matched to a gene. The germline gives CDR1 MNHEY, CDR2 SVGAGI. The CDR3 here is CASSQRTSGIKTQYF. In nucleotides, the CDR3 is TGTGCCAGCAGTCAAAGGACTAGCGGTATAAAGACCCAGTACTTC.

This chain links TRBV7-2 with TRBJ1-2; D perhaps matches TRBD1 (5 bases). This CDR3 is 15 amino acids long. Trimming shortened V by 5 bases and J by 2 bases, and 15 bases separated the two germline ends. Germline V lookup: CDR1 SGHTA, CDR2 FQGNSA. CDR3 amino acids: CASSPPGGTNYGYTF. Here the CDR3 DNA reads TGTGCCAGCAGCCCCCCCGGGGGGACCAACTATGGCTACACCTTC.

V is TRBV6-6 and J is TRBJ1-5; maybe TRBD1 (5 bases). V was shortened by 10 bases and J by 7 bases, with 14 bases between the two germline ends. The CDR3 extends over 12 amino acids. Germline CDR1 is MNHNY and CDR2 is SVGAGI (reference sequence). In nucleotides, the CDR3 is TGTGCCACCGGGGGTGCGGGGCAGCCCCAGCATTTT. This codes for CATGGAGQPQHF.

The sample holds one count of this clone. The chain couples TRBV10-2 to TRBJ1-2; D is undetermined. Germline values: CDR1 WSHSY, CDR2 SAAADI. The CDR3 is 15 residues long. V lost 2 bases and J 4 bases, leaving 14 bases between the germline ends. CDR3 region: CASSEQRVARYGYTF. The CDR3 DNA is TGCGCCAGCAGTGAGCAGAGGGTGGCTCGCTATGGCTACACCTTC.

J is TRBJ2-1 and V is TRBV5-1, with 9 positions matching TRBD1. Germline trimming cut 4 bases from V and 2 bases from J; bases unmatched to any gene: 7. CDR1 and CDR2 from the germline V gene are SGHRS and YFSETQ. There are 16 residues in the CDR3. The CDR3 region has the DNA TGCGCCAGCAGCGTCGCCGGGACAGGGACCTACAATGAGCAGTTCTTC. This encodes CASSVAGTGTYNEQFF.

This clone was seen more than once but under ten times. The V and J genes are TRBV2 and TRBJ2-3; 15 bases align to TRBD2. Germline V gene sequence: CDR1 SNHLY, CDR2 FYNNEI. Trimming took 10 bases from V and 6 from J; bases not matched to a gene: 8. The CDR3 loop spans 15 amino acids. The CDR3 reads CATKGLAGGFDTQYF. In nucleotides, the CDR3 is TGTGCCACCAAGGGACTAGCGGGAGGCTTTGATACGCAGTATTTT.

This chain links TRBV28 with TRBJ2-7; TRBD1 matches at 8 bases. The ends lost 4 bases at V and 2 bases at J; junction bases unmatched: 13. Germline CDR1 is MDHEN and CDR2 is SYDVKM. The CDR3 loop spans 17 amino acids. The CDR3 reads CASSSYLEDRAPYEQYF. The CDR3, as DNA: TGTGCCAGCAGTTCATACCTGGAGGACAGGGCGCCCTACGAGCAGTACTTC.

The chain uses TRBV7-2 and TRBJ2-1; TRBD2 matches at 9 bases. V dropped 1 base and J dropped 6; count of bases not matched to a gene: 4. Germline assignment: CDR1 SGHTA and CDR2 FQGNSA. The CDR3 runs to 15 residues. The CDR3 nucleotides are TGTGCCAGCAGCTTAGACTCTAGCGGGGTCAATGAGCAGTTCTTC. This encodes CASSLDSSGVNEQFF.

The chain carries TRBV7-2 and TRBJ1-5; D is unresolved. The CDR3 sequence is 15 residues long. Deletions cut 1 base from V and 2 bases from J, with 9 bases between. CDR1 is SGHTA and CDR2 is FQGNSA in the germline V gene. The CDR3 here is CASSLGLGGNQPQHF. In DNA form, the CDR3 reads TGTGCCAGCAGCTTAGGGCTAGGAGGCAATCAGCCCCAGCATTTT.

The chain couples TRBV5-1 to TRBJ2-2, with D possibly being TRBD1 (5 bases). V lost 0 bases and J lost 4, with 10 bases in between. The V gene's germline CDR1 is SGHRS and CDR2 YFSETQ. The CDR3 totals 15 residues. The CDR3 here is CASSLVTGPTGELFF. For the CDR3, the DNA is TGCGCCAGCAGCTTGGTAACAGGACCCACCGGGGAGCTGTTTTTT.

This clone is a singleton in its sample. V is TRBV5-1 and J is TRBJ2-7; D gene uncertain. V was shortened by 5 bases and J by 1 base, with 10 bases between the two germline ends. The CDR3 runs to 13 residues. CDR1 is SGHRS and CDR2 is YFSETQ in the germline V gene. The CDR3 spells CASSNQESYEQYF. In DNA form, the CDR3 reads TGCGCCAGCAGTAATCAGGAATCCTACGAGCAGTACTTC.

V is TRBV9 and J is TRBJ2-5; 7 positions agree with TRBD1. V was clipped by 4 bases and J by 7 bases; unmatched bases: 10. There are 14 residues in the CDR3. CDR1 and CDR2 (germline): SGDLS, YYNGEE. The CDR3 DNA follows: TGTGCCAGCAGCCAGACTACAGGGGCGGGGACCCAGTACTTC. Its protein product is CASSQTTGAGTQYF. Full variable domain (missing parts from reference TRBV9 and TRBJ2-5): DSGVTQTPKHLITATGQRVTLRCSPRSGDLSVYWYQQSLDQGLQFLIQYYNGEERAKGNILERFSAQQFPDLHSELNLSSLELGDSALYFCASSQTTGAGTQYFGPGTRLLVL.

The V call is TRBV25-1, the J call TRBJ1-4, with TRBD1 identical over 9 bases. The CDR3 is made up of 14 amino acids. V lost 6 bases and J lost 7; bases outside the gene matches: 6. Germline CDR1 MGHDK, CDR2 SYGVNS. CDR3 in amino acids: CASSLGQGSEKLFF. The CDR3 nucleotides read TGTGCCAGCAGCTTGGGACAGGGTAGTGAAAAACTGTTTTTT.

CDR3 bases: TGTGCCAGCAGCACTGGACAGGGGGCGAGAAATTCACCCCTCCACTTT. Translated, it gives CASSTGQGARNSPLHF. The V gene is TRBV5-4, the J gene TRBJ1-6, with 11 positions matching TRBD1. The length of the CDR3 is 16 residues. CDR1 is SGHNT, CDR2 YYREEE, per germline (reference sequence). With 4 bases clipped from V and 7 bases from J, the junction kept 7 bases outside the gene matches.

This chain joins TRBV4-1 and TRBJ1-6; the D gene is possibly TRBD1 (5 bases). The CDR3 runs to 16 residues. Trimming removed 3 bases from V and 9 bases from J, with 18 bases in between. CDR1 is MGHRA, CDR2 YSYEKL, per germline. CDR3 DNA: TGCGCCAGCAGCCAGCGCTCCCAGGACACGGGTTCACCCCTCCACTTT. Its protein product is CASSQRSQDTGSPLHF.

The gene calls are TRBV9 and TRBJ2-1; 13 bases fit TRBD2. Germline V CDR1 and CDR2: SGDLS, YYNGEE. Germline trimming cut 3 bases from V and 8 bases from J; bases unmatched to any gene: 5. This CDR3 region has 15 residues. CDR3 sequence reads: CASSASGTSGDEQFF. The CDR3 DNA sequence: TGTGCCAGCAGCGCCTCCGGGACTAGCGGGGATGAGCAGTTCTTC.

This chain joins TRBV5-6 and TRBJ2-5; D gene unclear. The CDR3 is 13 amino acids. Deletions cut 2 bases from V and 4 bases from J, with 9 bases between. In germline, CDR1 is SGHDT, CDR2 YYEEEE. CDR3 nucleotide sequence: TGTGCCAGCAGCTTTGCCCGAGGAGAGACCCAGTACTTC. Its protein product is CASSFARGETQYF.

This rearrangement joins TRBV7-8 to TRBJ2-2, with unresolved D. The CDR3 contains 16 residues. Per the germline V gene, CDR1 is SGHVS and CDR2 is FQNEAQ. Trimming stripped 4 bases from V and 5 bases from J, with 17 bases between. The CDR3 coding sequence is TGTGCCAGCAGCTCCCCTGTGGGCTTATCTACCGGGGAGCTGTTTTTT. This codes for CASSSPVGLSTGELFF.

This chain joins TRBV7-9 and TRBJ2-3, with a weak D call TRBD1 (6 bases). Germline V CDR1 and CDR2: SEHNR, FQNEAQ (reference sequence). V lost 1 base and J 0 bases, leaving 11 bases between the germline ends. This CDR3 comprises 16 residues. CDR3 sequence: CASSLGDTTSTDTQYF. The DNA for the CDR3 is TGTGCCAGCAGCTTAGGGGACACCACTAGCACAGATACGCAGTATTTT.

This clone appeared a few times. The chain has TRBV2 and TRBJ2-7, with 7 bases that match TRBD2. Germline CDR1 and CDR2: SNHLY and FYNNEI. With V trimmed by 3 bases and J by 4 bases, 12 bases remained unmatched. The CDR3 sequence is 16 residues long. The CDR3 loop reads CASSDVAGASTYEQYF. The DNA of the CDR3 is TGTGCCAGCAGTGACGTCGCGGGAGCCTCTACGTACGAGCAGTACTTC.

This clone has just one count. This chain uses TRBV14 with TRBJ1-4; the match to TRBD1 covers 7 bases. Unmatched junction bases numbered 8, after V lost 6 bases and J lost 4 bases. Germline-derived CDR1 and CDR2 are SGHDN and FVKESK. The CDR3 is made up of 15 amino acids. This CDR3 reads CASRARDSFNEKLFF. Here the CDR3 DNA reads TGTGCCAGCAGAGCCCGGGACAGCTTTAATGAAAAACTGTTTTTT.

DNA for the CDR3: TGTGCCAGTAGTACACGGATTGACGGCAATCAGCCCCAGCATTTT. Translated: CASSTRIDGNQPQHF. The rearrangement links TRBV19 to TRBJ1-5; D remains unclear. The length of the CDR3 is 15 residues. Germline V gene data show CDR1 as LNHDA and CDR2 as SQIVND (reference sequence). The V end lost 4 bases, the J end lost 2 bases, and 12 bases lay between the germline ends.

The chain links TRBV7-9 to TRBJ2-2; maybe TRBD1 (5 bases). Trimming pared 3 bases from V and 3 bases from J, leaving 14 bases between. The CDR3 consists of 16 residues. CDR1 SEHNR and CDR2 FQNEAQ come from the germline V gene (reference sequence). CDR3 loop: CASSFPRARDTGELFF. CDR3 nucleotides: TGTGCCAGCAGCTTTCCAAGGGCCAGGGACACCGGGGAGCTGTTTTTT.